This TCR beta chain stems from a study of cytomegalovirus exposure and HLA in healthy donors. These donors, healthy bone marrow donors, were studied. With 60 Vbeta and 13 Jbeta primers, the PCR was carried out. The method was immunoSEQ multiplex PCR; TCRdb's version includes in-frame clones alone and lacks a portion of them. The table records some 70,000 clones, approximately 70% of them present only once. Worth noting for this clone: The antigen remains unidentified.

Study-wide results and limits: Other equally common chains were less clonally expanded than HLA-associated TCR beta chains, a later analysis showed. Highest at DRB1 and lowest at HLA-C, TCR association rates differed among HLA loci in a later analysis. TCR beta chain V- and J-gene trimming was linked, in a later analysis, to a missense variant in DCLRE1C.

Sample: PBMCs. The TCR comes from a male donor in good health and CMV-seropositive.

CDR3 sequence: CASSPGPKAGETQYF. CDR3 sequence (DNA): TGCGCCAGCAGCCCAGGGCCCAAGGCGGGGGAGACCCAGTACTTC. The chain uses TRBV5-1 and TRBJ2-5; a possible D gene is TRBD2 (6 bases). V was trimmed by 4 bases and J by 5 bases, leaving 18 bases between them. Looked up from germline, CDR1 is SGHRS and CDR2 is YFSETQ. The CDR3 loop spans 15 amino acids.